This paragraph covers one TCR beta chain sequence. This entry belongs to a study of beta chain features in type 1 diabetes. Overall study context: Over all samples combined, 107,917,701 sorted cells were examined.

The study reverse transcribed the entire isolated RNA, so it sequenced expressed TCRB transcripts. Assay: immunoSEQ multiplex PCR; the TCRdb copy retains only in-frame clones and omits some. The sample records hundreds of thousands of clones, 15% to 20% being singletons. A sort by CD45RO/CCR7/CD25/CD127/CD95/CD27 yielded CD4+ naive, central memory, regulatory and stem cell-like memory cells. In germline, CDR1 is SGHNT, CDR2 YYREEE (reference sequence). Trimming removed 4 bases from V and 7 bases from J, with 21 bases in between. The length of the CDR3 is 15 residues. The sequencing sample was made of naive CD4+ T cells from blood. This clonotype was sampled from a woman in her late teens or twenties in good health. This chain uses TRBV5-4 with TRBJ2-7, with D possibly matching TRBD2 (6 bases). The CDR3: CASSRRVHSGREQYF. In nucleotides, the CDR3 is TGTGCCAGCAGCCGGCGCGTTCATAGCGGAAGGGAGCAGTACTTC. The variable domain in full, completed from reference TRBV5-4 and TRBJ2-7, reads ETGVTQSPTHLIKTRGQQVTLRCSSQSGHNTVSWYQQALGQGPQFIFQYYREEENGRGNFPPRFSGLQFPNYSSELNVNALELDDSALYLCASSRRVHSGREQYFGPGTRLTVT.